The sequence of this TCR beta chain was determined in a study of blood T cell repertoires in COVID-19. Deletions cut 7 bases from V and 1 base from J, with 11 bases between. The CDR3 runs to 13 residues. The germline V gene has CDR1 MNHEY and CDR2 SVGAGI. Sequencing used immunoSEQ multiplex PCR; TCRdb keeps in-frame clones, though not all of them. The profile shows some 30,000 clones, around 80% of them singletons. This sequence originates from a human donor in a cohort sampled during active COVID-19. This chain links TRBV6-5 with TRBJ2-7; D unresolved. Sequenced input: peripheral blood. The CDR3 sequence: CASTPRTSYEQYF. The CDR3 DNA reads TGTGCCAGCACCCCGCGTACGTCCTACGAGCAGTACTTC.